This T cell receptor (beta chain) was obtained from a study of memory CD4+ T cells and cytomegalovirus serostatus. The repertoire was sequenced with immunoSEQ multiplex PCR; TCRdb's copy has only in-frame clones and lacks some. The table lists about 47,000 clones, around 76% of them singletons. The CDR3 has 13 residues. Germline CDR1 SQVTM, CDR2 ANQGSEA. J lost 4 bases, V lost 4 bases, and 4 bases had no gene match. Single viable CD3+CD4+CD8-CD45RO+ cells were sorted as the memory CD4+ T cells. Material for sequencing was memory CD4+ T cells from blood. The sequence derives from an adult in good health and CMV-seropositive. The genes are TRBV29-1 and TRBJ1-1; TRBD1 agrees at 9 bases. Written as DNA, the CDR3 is TGCAGCGTTGGCTTGACAGGGGGCACTGAAGCTTTCTTT. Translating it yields CSVGLTGGTEAFF.